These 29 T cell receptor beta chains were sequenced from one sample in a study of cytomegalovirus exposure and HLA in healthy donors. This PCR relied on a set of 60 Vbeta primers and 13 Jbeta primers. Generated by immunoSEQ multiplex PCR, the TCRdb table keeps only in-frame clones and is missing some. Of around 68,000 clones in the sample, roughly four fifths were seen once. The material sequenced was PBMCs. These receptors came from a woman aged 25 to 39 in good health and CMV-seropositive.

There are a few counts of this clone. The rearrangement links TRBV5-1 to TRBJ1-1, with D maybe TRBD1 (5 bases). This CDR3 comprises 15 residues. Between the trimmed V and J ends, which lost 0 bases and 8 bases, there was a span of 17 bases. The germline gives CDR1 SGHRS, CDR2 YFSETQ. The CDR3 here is CASSLGEPGGQEAFF. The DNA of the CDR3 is TGCGCCAGCAGCTTGGGAGAGCCCGGCGGACAAGAAGCTTTCTTT.

In DNA form, the CDR3 reads TGTGCCACCAGCAGTAGCGGAGGCTCCTACGAGCAGTACTTC. Translation gives CATSSSGGSYEQYF. The J gene is TRBJ2-7, the V gene TRBV15; D perhaps matches TRBD2 (6 bases). Germline CDR1 LNHNV, CDR2 YYDKDF (reference sequence). This CDR3 is built from 14 residues. Trimming shortened V by 3 bases and J by 0 bases, and 9 bases separated the two germline ends.

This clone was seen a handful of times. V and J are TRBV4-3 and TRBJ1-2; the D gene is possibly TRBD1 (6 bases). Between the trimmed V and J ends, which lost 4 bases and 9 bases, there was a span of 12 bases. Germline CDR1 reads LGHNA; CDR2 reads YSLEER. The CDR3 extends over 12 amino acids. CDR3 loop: CASSLSQGSYTF. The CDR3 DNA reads TGCGCCAGCAGCCTCTCACAGGGTAGCTACACCTTC.

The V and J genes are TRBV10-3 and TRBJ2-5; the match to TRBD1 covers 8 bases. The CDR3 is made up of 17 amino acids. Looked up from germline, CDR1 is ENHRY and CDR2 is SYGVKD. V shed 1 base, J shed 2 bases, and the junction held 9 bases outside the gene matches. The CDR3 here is CAISELKRTGRQETQYF. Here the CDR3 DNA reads TGTGCCATCAGTGAGTTAAAAAGGACAGGGAGGCAAGAGACCCAGTACTTC.

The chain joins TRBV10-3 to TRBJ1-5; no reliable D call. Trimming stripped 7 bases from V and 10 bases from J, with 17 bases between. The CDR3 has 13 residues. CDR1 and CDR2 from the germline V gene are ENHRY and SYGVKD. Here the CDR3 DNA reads TGTGCCATCACCCTATCTCCCTCGTGTCCCCAGCATTTT. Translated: CAITLSPSCPQHF.

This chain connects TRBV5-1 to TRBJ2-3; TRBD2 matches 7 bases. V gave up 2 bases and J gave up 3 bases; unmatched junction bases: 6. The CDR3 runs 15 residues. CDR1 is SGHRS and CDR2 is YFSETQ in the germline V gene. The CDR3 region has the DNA TGCGCCAGCAGCTTCGAGACAGCGGGGACAGATACGCAGTATTTT. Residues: CASSFETAGTDTQYF.

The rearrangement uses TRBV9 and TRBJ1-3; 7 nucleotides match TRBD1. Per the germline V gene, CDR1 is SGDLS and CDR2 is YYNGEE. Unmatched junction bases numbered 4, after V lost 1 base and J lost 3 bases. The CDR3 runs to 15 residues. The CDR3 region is CASSVSTGDGNTIYF. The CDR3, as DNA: TGTGCCAGCAGCGTATCAACAGGGGATGGAAACACCATATATTTT.

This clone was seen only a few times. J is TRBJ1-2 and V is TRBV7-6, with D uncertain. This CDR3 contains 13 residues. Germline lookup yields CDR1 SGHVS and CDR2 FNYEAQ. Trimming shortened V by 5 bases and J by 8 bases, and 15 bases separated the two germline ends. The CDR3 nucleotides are TGTGCCAGCAGCCGATACAGAGCGGAGGGCTACACCTTC. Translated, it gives CASSRYRAEGYTF. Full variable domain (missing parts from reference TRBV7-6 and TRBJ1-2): GAGVSQSPRYKVTKRGQDVALRCDPISGHVSLYWYRQALGQGPEFLTYFNYEAQQDKSGLPNDRFSAERPEGSISTLTIQRTEQRDSAMYRCASSRYRAEGYTFGSGTRLTVV.

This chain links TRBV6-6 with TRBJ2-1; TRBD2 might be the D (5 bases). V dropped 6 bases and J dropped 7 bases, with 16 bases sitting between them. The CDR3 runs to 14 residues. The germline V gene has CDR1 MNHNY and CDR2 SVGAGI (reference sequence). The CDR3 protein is CASRPQERTNEQFF. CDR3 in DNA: TGTGCCAGCAGGCCCCAGGAGCGGACTAATGAGCAGTTCTTC.

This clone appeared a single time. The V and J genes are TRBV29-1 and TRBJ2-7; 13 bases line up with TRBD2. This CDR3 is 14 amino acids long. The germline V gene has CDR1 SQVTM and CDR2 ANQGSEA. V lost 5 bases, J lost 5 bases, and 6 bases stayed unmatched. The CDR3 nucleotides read TGCAGCGTTCGCATAGGACTAGCGGGAGACGAGCAGTACTTC. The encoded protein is CSVRIGLAGDEQYF.

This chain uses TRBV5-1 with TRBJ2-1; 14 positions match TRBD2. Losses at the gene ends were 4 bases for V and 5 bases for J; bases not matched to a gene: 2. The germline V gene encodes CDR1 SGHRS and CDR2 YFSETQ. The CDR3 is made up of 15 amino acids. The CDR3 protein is CASSLGLAGDNEQFF. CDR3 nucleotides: TGCGCCAGCAGCCTGGGACTAGCGGGAGACAATGAGCAGTTCTTC.

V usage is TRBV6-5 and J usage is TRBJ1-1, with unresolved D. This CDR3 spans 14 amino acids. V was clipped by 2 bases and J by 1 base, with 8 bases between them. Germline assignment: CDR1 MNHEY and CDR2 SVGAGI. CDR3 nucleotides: TGTGCCAGCAGTTACAGTGGAGGGAACACTGAAGCTTTCTTT. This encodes CASSYSGGNTEAFF.

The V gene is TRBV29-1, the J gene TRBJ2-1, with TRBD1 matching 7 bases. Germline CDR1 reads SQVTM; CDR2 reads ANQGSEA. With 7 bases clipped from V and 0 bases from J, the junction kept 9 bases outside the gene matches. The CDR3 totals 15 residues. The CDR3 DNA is TGCAGCGGGAACGGACAGGTAGGCTCCTACAATGAGCAGTTCTTC. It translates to CSGNGQVGSYNEQFF.

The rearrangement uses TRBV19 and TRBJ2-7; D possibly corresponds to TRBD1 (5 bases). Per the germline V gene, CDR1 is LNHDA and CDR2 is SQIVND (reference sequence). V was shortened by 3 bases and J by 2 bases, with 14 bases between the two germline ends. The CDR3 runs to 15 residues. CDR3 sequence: CASSIQGTTTYEQYF. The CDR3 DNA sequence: TGTGCCAGTAGTATCCAGGGTACCACCACCTACGAGCAGTACTTC.

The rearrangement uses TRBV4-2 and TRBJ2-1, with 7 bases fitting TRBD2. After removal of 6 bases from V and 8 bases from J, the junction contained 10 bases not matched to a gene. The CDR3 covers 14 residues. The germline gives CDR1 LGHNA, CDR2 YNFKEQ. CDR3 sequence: CASRTSGKDDEQFF. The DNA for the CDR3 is TGTGCCAGCAGGACGAGCGGGAAGGACGATGAGCAGTTCTTC.

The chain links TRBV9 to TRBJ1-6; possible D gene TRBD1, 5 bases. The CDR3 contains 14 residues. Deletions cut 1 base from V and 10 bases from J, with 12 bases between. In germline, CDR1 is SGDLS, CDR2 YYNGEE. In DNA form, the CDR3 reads TGTGCCAGCAGCGTAAAAGCGACAGACTCACCCCTCCACTTT. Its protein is CASSVKATDSPLHF.

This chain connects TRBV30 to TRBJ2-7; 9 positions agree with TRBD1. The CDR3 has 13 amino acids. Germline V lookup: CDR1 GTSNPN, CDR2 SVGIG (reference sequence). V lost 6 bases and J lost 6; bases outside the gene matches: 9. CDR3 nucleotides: TGTGCCTGCGACCCACAGGGGGCGGGCGAGCAGTACTTC. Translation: CACDPQGAGEQYF.

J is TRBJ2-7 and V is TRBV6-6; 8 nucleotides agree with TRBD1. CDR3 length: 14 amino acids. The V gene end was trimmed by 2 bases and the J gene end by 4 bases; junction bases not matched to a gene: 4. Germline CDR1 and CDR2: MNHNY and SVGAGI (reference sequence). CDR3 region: CASSYTGQGYEQYF. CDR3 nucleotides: TGTGCCAGCAGTTACACCGGACAGGGTTACGAGCAGTACTTC.

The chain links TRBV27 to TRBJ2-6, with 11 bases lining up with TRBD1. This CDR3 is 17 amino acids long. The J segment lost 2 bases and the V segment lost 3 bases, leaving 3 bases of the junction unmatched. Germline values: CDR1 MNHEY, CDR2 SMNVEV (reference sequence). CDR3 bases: TGTGCCAGCAGTTTCCTGGGACAGGGGGCTGGGGCCAACGTCCTGACTTTC. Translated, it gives CASSFLGQGAGANVLTF.

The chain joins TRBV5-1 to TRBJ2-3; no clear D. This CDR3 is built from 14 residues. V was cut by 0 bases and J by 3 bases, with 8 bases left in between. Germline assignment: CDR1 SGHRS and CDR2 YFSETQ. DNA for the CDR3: TGCGCCAGCAGCTTGGCCCTCGGGACAGATACGCAGTATTTT. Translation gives CASSLALGTDTQYF.

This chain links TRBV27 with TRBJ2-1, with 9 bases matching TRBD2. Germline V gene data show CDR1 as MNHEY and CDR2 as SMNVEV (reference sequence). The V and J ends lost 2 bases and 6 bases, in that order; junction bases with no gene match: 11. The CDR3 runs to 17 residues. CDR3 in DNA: TGTGCCAGCAGTTTAGGTAGCGGGAGTAGGGGCCCCAATGAGCAGTTCTTC. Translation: CASSLGSGSRGPNEQFF.

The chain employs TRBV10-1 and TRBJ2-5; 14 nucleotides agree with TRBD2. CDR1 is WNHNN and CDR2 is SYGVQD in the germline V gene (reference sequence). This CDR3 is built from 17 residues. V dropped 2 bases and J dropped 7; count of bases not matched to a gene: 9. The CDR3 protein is CASSEGPGLAGAVTQYF. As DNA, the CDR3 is TGCGCCAGCAGTGAGGGTCCGGGACTAGCGGGAGCGGTGACCCAGTACTTC.

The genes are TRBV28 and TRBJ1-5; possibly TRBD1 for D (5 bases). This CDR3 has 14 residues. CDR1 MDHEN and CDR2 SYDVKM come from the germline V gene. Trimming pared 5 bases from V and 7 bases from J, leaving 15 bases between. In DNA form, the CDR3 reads TGTGCCAGCAGTGGCCCGGGGGAGACGCAGCCCCAGCATTTT. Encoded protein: CASSGPGETQPQHF.

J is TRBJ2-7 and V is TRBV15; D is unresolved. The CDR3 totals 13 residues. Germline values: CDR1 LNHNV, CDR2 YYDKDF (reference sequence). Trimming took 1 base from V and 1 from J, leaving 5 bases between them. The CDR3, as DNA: TGTGCCACCAGCAGAGCGCAGTCCTACGAGCAGTACTTC. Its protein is CATSRAQSYEQYF.

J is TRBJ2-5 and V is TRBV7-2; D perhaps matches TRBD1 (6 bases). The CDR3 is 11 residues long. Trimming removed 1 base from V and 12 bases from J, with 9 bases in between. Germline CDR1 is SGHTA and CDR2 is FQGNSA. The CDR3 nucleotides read TGTGCCAGCAGCTTAGGTGGGACAAAGTACTTC. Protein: CASSLGGTKYF. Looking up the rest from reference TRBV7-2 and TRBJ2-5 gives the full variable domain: GAGVSQSPSNKVTEKGKDVELRCDPISGHTALYWYRQSLGQGLEFLIYFQGNSAPDKSGLPSDRFSAERTGGSVSTLTIQRTQQEDSAVYLCASSLGGTKYFGPGTRLLVL.

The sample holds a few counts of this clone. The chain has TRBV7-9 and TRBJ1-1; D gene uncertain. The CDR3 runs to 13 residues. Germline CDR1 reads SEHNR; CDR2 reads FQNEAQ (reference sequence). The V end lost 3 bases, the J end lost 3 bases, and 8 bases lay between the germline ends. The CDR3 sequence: CASSLEAYTEAFF. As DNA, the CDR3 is TGTGCCAGCAGCTTGGAGGCCTACACTGAAGCTTTCTTT.

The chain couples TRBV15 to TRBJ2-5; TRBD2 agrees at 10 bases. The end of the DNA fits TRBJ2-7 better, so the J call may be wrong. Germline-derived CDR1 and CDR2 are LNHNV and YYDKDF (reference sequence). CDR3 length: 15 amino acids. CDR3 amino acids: CATSRGAGGPYEQYF. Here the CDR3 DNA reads TGTGCCACCAGCAGAGGAGCGGGAGGGCCCTACGAGCAGTACTTC.

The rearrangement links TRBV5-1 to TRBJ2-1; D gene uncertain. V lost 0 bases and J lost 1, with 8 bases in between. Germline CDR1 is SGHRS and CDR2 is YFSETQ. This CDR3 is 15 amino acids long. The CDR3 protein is CASSLEIRSYNEQFF. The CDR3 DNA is TGCGCCAGCAGCTTGGAAATTCGGTCCTACAATGAGCAGTTCTTC.

The CDR3 spells CASSTPNPSPLHF. The CDR3 bases are TGTGCCAGCAGTACTCCGAACCCCTCACCCCTCCACTTT. The V gene is TRBV28, the J gene TRBJ1-6; D is uncertain. This CDR3 spans 13 amino acids. Trimming cost V 5 bases and J 10 bases, with 12 bases left between them. CDR1 is MDHEN and CDR2 is SYDVKM in the germline V gene.